The clone carrying this TCR beta chain was detected ten times or more. The sample's time point: patch test 2, 6 weeks after DPC sensitization. The sample's treatment: therapeutic diphenylcyclopropenone sensitization with weekly scalp DPC. These data come from a study of human T cells and chemical hapten exposure. TCRdb called the RACE reads again in MiXCR, with one record for every CDR3 protein. The sample holds 110,000 to 150,000 distinct CDR3 sequences; around 11% are singletons and the top ten take 1.2% to 1.5%. The sequence was collected from a woman between 50 and 59 years old with alopecia areata. Some clones in this sample may be carry-over from other donors' samples. Source: whole blood, taken in connection with sensitization to the hapten diphenylcyclopropenone (DPC).

CDR3 coding DNA: TGTGCCAGTAGTATAGGTCACTCTGGGGCCAACGTCCTGACTTTC. It translates to CASSIGHSGANVLTF. The J gene is TRBJ2-6, the V gene TRBV19; D remains unclear. The germline V and J ends were trimmed by 1 base and 0 bases, with 4 bases remaining between them. CDR3 length equals 15 residues. Germline V gives CDR1 LNHDA, CDR2 SQIVND (reference sequence).